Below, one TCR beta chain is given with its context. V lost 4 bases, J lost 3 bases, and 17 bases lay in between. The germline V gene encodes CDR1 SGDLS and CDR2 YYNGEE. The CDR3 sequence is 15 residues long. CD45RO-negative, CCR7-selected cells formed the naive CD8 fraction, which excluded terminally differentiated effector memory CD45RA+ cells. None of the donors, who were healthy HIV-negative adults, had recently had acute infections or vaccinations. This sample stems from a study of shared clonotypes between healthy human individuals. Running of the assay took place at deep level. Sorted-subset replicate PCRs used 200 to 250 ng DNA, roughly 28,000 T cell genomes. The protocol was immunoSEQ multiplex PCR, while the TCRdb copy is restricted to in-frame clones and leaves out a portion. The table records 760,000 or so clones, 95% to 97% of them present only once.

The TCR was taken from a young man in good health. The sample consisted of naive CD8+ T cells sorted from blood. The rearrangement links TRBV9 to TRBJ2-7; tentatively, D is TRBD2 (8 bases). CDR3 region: CASSPGGTSLYEQYF. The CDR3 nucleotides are TGTGCCAGCAGCCCAGGGGGGACTAGTCTCTACGAGCAGTACTTC.